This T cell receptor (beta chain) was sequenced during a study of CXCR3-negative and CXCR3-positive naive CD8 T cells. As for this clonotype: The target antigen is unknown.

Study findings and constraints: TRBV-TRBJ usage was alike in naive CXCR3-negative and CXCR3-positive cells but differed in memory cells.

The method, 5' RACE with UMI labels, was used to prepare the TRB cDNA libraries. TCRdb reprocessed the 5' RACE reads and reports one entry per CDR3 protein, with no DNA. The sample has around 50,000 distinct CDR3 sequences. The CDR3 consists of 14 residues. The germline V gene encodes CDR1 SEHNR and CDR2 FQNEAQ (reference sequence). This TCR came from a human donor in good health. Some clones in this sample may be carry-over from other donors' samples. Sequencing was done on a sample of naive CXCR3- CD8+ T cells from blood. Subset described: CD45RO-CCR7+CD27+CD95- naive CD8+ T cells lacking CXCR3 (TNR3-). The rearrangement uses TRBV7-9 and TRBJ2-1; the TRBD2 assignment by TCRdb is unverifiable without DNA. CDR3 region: CASSLYSGSDEQFF.